This note documents a single TCR beta chain sequence. V dropped 5 bases and J dropped 6; count of bases not matched to a gene: 9. Germline V gene lookup returns CDR1 SNHLY and CDR2 FYNNEI. This CDR3 has 15 residues. Profiling relied on immunoSEQ multiplex PCR, and the TCRdb table lists in-frame clones only, not all of them. Here the sample spans 300,000 to 450,000 clones, around 87% being singletons. These data belong to a study of blood T cell repertoires in COVID-19. Study-wide context: Samples representing acute and convalescent COVID-19 were sourced from the United States, Italy and Spain.

Input material: peripheral blood. The gene calls are TRBV2 and TRBJ1-4; 7 bases are shared with TRBD1. This TCR was sampled from a human donor in a cohort sampled during active COVID-19. The CDR3 is CASSSLQGVDEKLFF. Written as DNA, the CDR3 is TGTGCCAGCAGTTCACTGCAGGGGGTGGATGAAAAACTGTTTTTT.